This T cell receptor beta chain originates from a study of T cells after posttransplantation cyclophosphamide. There are 18 residues in the CDR3. The germline V and J ends were trimmed by 0 bases and 9 bases, with 25 bases remaining between them. The V gene's germline CDR1 is SGHRS and CDR2 YFSETQ. Overall study findings and caveats: Skin or GI-infiltrating T cells shared few TRB sequences with blood. Donor CD8+ memory clones often dominated recipient blood repertoires at later times. Recipient CMV seropositivity and CMV reactivation strongly tracked TRB clonality.

Only in-frame clones appear in the TCRdb table, and some are missing; sequencing was by immunoSEQ multiplex PCR. The sample lists tens of thousands of clones, about 86% occurring once. On this clone: Its antigen is currently unknown.

The sequenced sample was PBMCs. This sequence was found in a man in his thirties or forties with a blood cancer, CMV-positive, and with a related stem cell donor. The chain links TRBV5-1 to TRBJ2-1, with D perhaps matching TRBD2 (6 bases). In DNA, the CDR3 is TGCGCCAGCAGCTTGGCCTTTGGAGTAGCGGTCATAGAGGGTGAGCAGTTCTTC. Protein sequence: CASSLAFGVAVIEGEQFF. The full variable domain, its missing parts supplied by reference TRBV5-1 and TRBJ2-1, is KAGVTQTPRYLIKTRGQQVTLSCSPISGHRSVSWYQQTPGQGLQFLFEYFSETQRNKGNFPGRFSGRQFSNSRSEMNVSTLELGDSALYLCASSLAFGVAVIEGEQFFGPGTRLTVL.